This is a list of T cell receptor beta chains from one sample in a study of T cell responses to AZD1222 COVID-19 vaccine. Clones were sequenced by immunoSEQ multiplex PCR, and TCRdb holds only the in-frame ones, with some missing. The repertoire consists of 200,000 or so clones, with approximately 95% occurring once and the leading ten covering around 1%. Sequencing was performed on peripheral blood, taken 28 days after the second AZD1222 dose. Receptors originate from an adult who received the AZD1222 COVID-19 vaccine. CDR3s include the opening cysteine and the closing phenylalanine or tryptophan. D genes are given only for firm matches. The size entry is marked missing in some rows and otherwise reads once, few, many or a size class.

j_gene | v_gene | abundance | d_gene | CDR3aa | CDR3nt
TRBJ1-5 | TRBV10-3 | NA | NA | CAISGVYNQPQHF | TGTGCCATCAGTGGGGTTTACAATCAGCCCCAGCATTTT
TRBJ1-2 | TRBV6-1 | NA | NA | CASSSLTGRDYGYTF | TGTGCCAGCAGTTCCCTGACAGGCAGAGACTATGGCTACACCTTC
TRBJ2-5 | TRBV6-6 | NA | NA | CASIQGGYKETQYF | TGTGCCAGCATACAAGGGGGGTACAAGGAGACCCAGTACTTC
TRBJ2-3 | TRBV30 | NA | TRBD1 | CAWSVGDRDTQYF | TGTGCCTGGAGTGTAGGGGACAGGGATACGCAGTATTTT
TRBJ1-5 | TRBV5-5 | once | NA | CASSPTAAGASNQPQHF | TGTGCCAGCAGCCCAACCGCTGCGGGGGCCAGCAATCAGCCCCAGCATTTT
TRBJ2-3 | TRBV27 | NA | NA | CASSPLRGSDTQYF | TGTGCCAGCAGTCCCCTCAGAGGGTCGGATACGCAGTATTTT
TRBJ2-1 | TRBV9 | NA | NA | CASSVSDRSQWAYNEQFF | TGTGCCAGCAGCGTATCAGACCGGTCTCAGTGGGCCTACAATGAGCAGTTCTTC
TRBJ2-2 | TRBV7-2 | NA | TRBD1 | CASSLQGAGGELFF | TGTGCCAGCAGCCTACAGGGGGCCGGCGGGGAGCTGTTTTTT
TRBJ1-2 | TRBV6-4 | once | TRBD1 | CASRRDRDYYGYTF | TGTGCCAGCAGGCGGGACAGGGACTACTATGGCTACACCTTC
TRBJ1-2 | TRBV7-2 | NA | NA | CASSLVNSPGGYTF | TGTGCCAGCAGCTTAGTGAACAGCCCTGGAGGCTACACCTTC
TRBJ1-2 | TRBV3-1/TRBV3-2 | NA | TRBD1 | CASSQVTGGSGYTF | TGTGCCAGCAGCCAAGTCACAGGGGGAAGTGGCTACACCTTC
TRBJ1-3 | TRBV5-4 | NA | NA | CASSLEGRRSGNTIYF | TGTGCCAGCAGCTTGGAAGGACGCCGCTCTGGAAACACCATATATTTT
TRBJ1-6 | TRBV11-2 | NA | NA | CASSLVDTDSPLHF | TGTGCCAGCAGCTTAGTGGACACAGATTCACCCCTCCACTTT
TRBJ2-5 | TRBV7-9 | NA | NA | CASSYNRETQYF | TGTGCCAGCAGTTACAACCGGGAGACCCAGTACTTC
TRBJ1-1 | TRBV30 | NA | NA | CAFTDGNTEAFF | TGTGCCTTTACGGACGGGAACACTGAAGCTTTCTTT
TRBJ2-6 | TRBV2 | NA | NA | CASSEKGGAGANVLTF | TGTGCCAGCAGTGAAAAGGGCGGGGCTGGGGCCAACGTCCTGACTTTC
TRBJ2-6 | TRBV28 | NA | NA | CASIGGTSSGANVLTF | TGTGCCAGCATCGGTGGAACTAGCTCTGGGGCCAACGTCCTGACTTTC
TRBJ2-6 | TRBV7-8 | NA | NA | CASSPGGSGANVLTF | TGTGCCAGCAGTCCTGGGGGGTCTGGGGCCAACGTCCTGACTTTC
TRBJ2-5 | TRBV7-2 | NA | NA | CASSYHKDSRETQYF | TGTGCCAGCAGCTACCATAAGGACAGCCGGGAGACCCAGTACTTC
TRBJ1-5 | TRBV7-2 | NA | NA | CASSPKFGQPQHF | TGTGCCAGCAGCCCAAAATTTGGCCAGCCCCAGCATTTT
TRBJ2-1 | TRBV5-1 | NA | TRBD2 | CASTRTSGGDEQFF | TGCGCCAGCACCCGGACTAGCGGGGGTGATGAGCAGTTCTTC
TRBJ1-1 | TRBV10-3 | NA | NA | CAISESTGNTEAFF | TGTGCCATCAGTGAGTCCACAGGGAACACTGAAGCTTTCTTT
TRBJ2-2 | TRBV24-1 | few | TRBD2 | CATSDRTSGGSGTGELFF | TGTGCCACCAGTGATCGGACTAGCGGGGGGTCAGGCACCGGGGAGCTGTTTTTT
TRBJ1-1 | TRBV28 | NA | NA | CASSLPIGSGYVDTEAFF | TGTGCCAGCAGTTTACCTATTGGCTCTGGGTATGTGGACACTGAAGCTTTCTTT
TRBJ1-1 | TRBV3-1/TRBV3-2 | NA | NA | CASSQEAGGLATEAFF | TGTGCCAGCAGCCAAGAGGCGGGGGGTTTGGCCACTGAAGCTTTCTTT
TRBJ1-5 | TRBV19 | NA | TRBD1 | CASSPQGDSPQHF | TGTGCCAGTAGTCCCCAGGGGGACTCGCCCCAGCATTTT
TRBJ1-2 | TRBV2 | NA | TRBD1 | CASSEGTGYGYTF | TGTGCCAGCAGTGAGGGGACAGGGTATGGCTACACCTTC
TRBJ1-5 | TRBV7-9 | NA | NA | CASSLVVGRGDQPQHF | TGTGCCAGCAGCTTAGTGGTGGGTAGGGGGGATCAGCCCCAGCATTTT
TRBJ1-1 | TRBV29-1 | NA | TRBD1 | CSVRGTEAFF | TGCAGCGTCAGGGGGACTGAAGCTTTCTTT
TRBJ2-2 | TRBV11-2 | NA | NA | CASSLFRGLDTGELFF | TGTGCCAGCAGCTTATTTCGGGGGCTCGACACCGGGGAGCTGTTTTTT
TRBJ1-5 | TRBV19 | NA | TRBD1 | CASSLLRDRDQPQHF | TGTGCCAGTAGTTTACTCCGGGACAGGGATCAGCCCCAGCATTTT